Each of the 16 T cell receptor beta chains below was sequenced from the same sample in a study of graft-versus-host responses after intestinal transplantation. TCRdb keeps only in-frame clones here, not all; method: immunoSEQ multiplex PCR. Among 77,000 or so clones, 94% were seen once, and the ten largest hold about 0.56%. Antigen specificity for these receptors is unknown. The sample consisted of unstimulated CD8+ T cells sorted from spleen or lymph node cells, taken before intestinal transplant. Receptor source: a human donor who received an intestinal transplant.

The genes are TRBV27 and TRBJ2-7; D unclear. CDR3 length equals 14 residues. Germline values: CDR1 MNHEY, CDR2 SMNVEV (reference sequence). Trimming cost V 4 bases and J 3 bases, with 13 bases left between them. The CDR3 sequence is CASSWGLNSYEQYF. Written as DNA, the CDR3 is TGTGCCAGCAGTTGGGGTTTGAACAGCTACGAGCAGTACTTC.

J is TRBJ2-7 and V is TRBV6-1, with 13 bases identical to TRBD2. This CDR3 is built from 15 residues. CDR1 MNHNS and CDR2 SASEGT come from the germline V gene. The J segment lost 3 bases and the V segment lost 7 bases, leaving 6 bases of the junction unmatched. In nucleotides, the CDR3 is TGTGCCAGCAACGGACTAGCGGGAGCACTCTACGAGCAGTACTTC. It encodes CASNGLAGALYEQYF.

The chain recombines TRBV7-3 with TRBJ2-1, with 12 positions matching TRBD1. The CDR3 runs 15 residues. The V gene end was trimmed by 5 bases and the J gene end by 8 bases; junction bases not matched to a gene: 7. In germline, CDR1 is SGHTA, CDR2 FQGTGA. Here the CDR3 DNA reads TGTGCCAGCAGCCTCGGGACAGGGGGCAACGATGAGCAGTTCTTC. The encoded protein is CASSLGTGGNDEQFF.

CDR3 sequence (DNA): TGCGCCAGCAGCCAAGATGTGAAGGGGGTTAGAGATGAGCAGTTCTTC. Residues: CASSQDVKGVRDEQFF. The rearrangement links TRBV4-1 to TRBJ2-1; D might be TRBD1 (6 bases). V lost 0 bases, J lost 8 bases, and 17 bases lay in between. Germline values: CDR1 MGHRA, CDR2 YSYEKL. This CDR3 comprises 16 residues.

The V gene is TRBV27, the J gene TRBJ2-3; tentatively, D is TRBD2 (5 bases). V was shortened by 5 bases and J by 1 base, with 19 bases between the two germline ends. This CDR3 contains 17 residues. Germline assignment: CDR1 MNHEY and CDR2 SMNVEV (reference sequence). The CDR3 region is CASSPIELEKCTDTQYF. DNA for the CDR3: TGTGCCAGCAGTCCGATCGAACTAGAGAAATGCACAGATACGCAGTATTTT.

J is TRBJ1-1 and V is TRBV27; D remains ambiguous. CDR1 and CDR2 (germline): MNHEY, SMNVEV (reference sequence). With 6 bases removed from V and 6 bases from J, the gap between germline ends came to 11 bases. The CDR3 covers 12 residues. The CDR3 DNA reads TGTGCCAGCAGCCCCCCGGGCCCTGAAGCTTTCTTT. As protein: CASSPPGPEAFF.

The V and J genes are TRBV15 and TRBJ2-1, with 8 bases that match TRBD1. J was trimmed by 3 bases and V by 5 bases; bases with no gene match: 3. CDR1 LNHNV and CDR2 YYDKDF come from the germline V gene (reference sequence). The CDR3 has 14 amino acids. The CDR3 spells CATSQGALYNEQFF. CDR3 DNA: TGTGCCACCAGCCAGGGGGCGCTCTACAATGAGCAGTTCTTC.

V gene TRBV7-2 combines with J gene TRBJ2-1; 7 nucleotides agree with TRBD1. The V gene's germline CDR1 is SGHTA and CDR2 FQGNSA. The CDR3 length is 17 residues. Unmatched junction bases numbered 16, after V lost 10 bases and J lost 1 base. The CDR3 sequence: CAMQGVIGDVSYNEQFF. DNA for the CDR3: TGTGCCATGCAGGGGGTTATAGGGGATGTGTCCTACAATGAGCAGTTCTTC.

The V gene is TRBV5-4, the J gene TRBJ2-2; 7 positions match TRBD2. Germline assignment: CDR1 SGHNT and CDR2 YYREEE (reference sequence). This CDR3 region has 15 residues. The trim removed 2 bases at V and 1 base at J, leaving 2 bases unmatched. This CDR3 reads CASSFSSGNTGELFF. The CDR3 region has the DNA TGTGCCAGCAGCTTTTCTAGCGGGAACACCGGGGAGCTGTTTTTT. The full variable domain, its missing parts supplied by reference TRBV5-4 and TRBJ2-2, is ETGVTQSPTHLIKTRGQQVTLRCSSQSGHNTVSWYQQALGQGPQFIFQYYREEENGRGNFPPRFSGLQFPNYSSELNVNALELDDSALYLCASSFSSGNTGELFFGEGSRLTVL.

The chain combines TRBV11-2 with TRBJ2-3, with D uncertain. Between the trimmed V and J ends, which lost 6 bases and 0 bases, there was a span of 7 bases. Germline lookup yields CDR1 SGHAT and CDR2 FQNNGV. There are 13 residues in the CDR3. CDR3 sequence reads: CASSSISTDTQYF. CDR3 DNA sequence: TGTGCCAGCAGTTCCATTAGCACAGATACGCAGTATTTT.

The chain carries TRBV7-8 and TRBJ2-4; D not resolved. V shed 1 base and J shed 4 bases, with 14 bases lying between them. This CDR3 contains 16 residues. Germline V gene data show CDR1 as SGHVS and CDR2 as FQNEAQ. DNA of the CDR3: TGTGCCAGCAGCTTAGAGAGGTGGTTCTTGAAAAACATTCAGTACTTC. The encoded protein is CASSLERWFLKNIQYF.

This chain connects TRBV27 to TRBJ2-7; 9 nucleotides align to TRBD2. This CDR3 is built from 15 residues. J was trimmed by 4 bases and V by 2 bases; bases with no gene match: 6. Germline loops: CDR1 MNHEY, CDR2 SMNVEV (reference sequence). CDR3 region: CASSLGASGMYEQYF. The CDR3 region has the DNA TGTGCCAGCAGTTTAGGGGCTAGCGGGATGTACGAGCAGTACTTC.

The J gene is TRBJ2-1, the V gene TRBV4-1; TRBD2 agrees at 10 bases. CDR3 length equals 17 residues. Looked up from germline, CDR1 is MGHRA and CDR2 is YSYEKL. V lost 5 bases, J lost 3 bases, and 10 bases stayed unmatched. CDR3 protein: CASSNPGTSEHYNEQFF. CDR3 nucleotide sequence: TGCGCCAGCAGCAATCCCGGGACTAGCGAGCACTACAATGAGCAGTTCTTC.

This rearrangement joins TRBV2 to TRBJ2-3, with TRBD2 matching 12 bases. Trimming removed 6 bases from V and 2 bases from J; junction bases left unmatched: 9. The CDR3 sequence is 17 residues long. Germline CDR1 is SNHLY and CDR2 is FYNNEI. In nucleotides, the CDR3 is TGTGCCAGCAGCTCCACCGGGACTAGCGGGTACACAGATACGCAGTATTTT. Its translation: CASSSTGTSGYTDTQYF.

CDR3 DNA sequence: TGTGCCAGTAGCCGCGGGACTAGCCCTTCGGGGGAGCAGTTCTTC. This translates into CASSRGTSPSGEQFF. V is TRBV19 and J is TRBJ2-1; 9 nucleotides match TRBD2. Germline V gene data show CDR1 as LNHDA and CDR2 as SQIVND (reference sequence). V shed 6 bases and J 10 bases; nucleotides not matched to a gene: 13. The CDR3 has 15 amino acids.

The chain is built from TRBV6-5 and TRBJ2-1; D is ambiguous. Germline V gives CDR1 MNHEY, CDR2 SVGAGI. V lost 2 bases, J lost 0 bases, and 8 bases lay in between. This CDR3 is 15 amino acids long. The CDR3 region is CASSYLGVSYNEQFF. In nucleotides, the CDR3 is TGTGCCAGCAGTTACCTTGGAGTCTCCTACAATGAGCAGTTCTTC.